These 12 T cell receptor beta chains were all obtained from the same sample, sequenced in a study of technical replicates of blood from a few donors. Measured with immunoSEQ multiplex PCR; TCRdb has only the in-frame clones, and not every one. The sample has 74,000 or so clones, over 80% seen once. The specimen sequenced was T cells isolated from PBMCs. The receptors derive from a human donor in good health.

This chain's CDR3 is CASGAVRAGYNEQFF. The CDR3 region has the DNA TGTGCCAGCGGGGCGGTCCGAGCGGGGTACAATGAGCAGTTCTTC. The rearrangement joins TRBV11-1 to TRBJ2-1, with 7 bases matching TRBD2. J gave up 4 bases and V 8 bases, and 11 bases lay outside the gene matches. Germline V gene sequence: CDR1 SGHAT, CDR2 FQDESV (reference sequence). The CDR3 runs to 15 residues.

CDR3 in DNA: TGTGCCAGCAACTTACAGGGGTTGAACTCCGAGCAGTACTTC. Translating it yields CASNLQGLNSEQYF. The gene calls are TRBV2 and TRBJ2-7, with 7 bases lining up with TRBD1. V shed 7 bases and J 6 bases; nucleotides not matched to a gene: 12. The CDR3 contains 14 residues. CDR1 is SNHLY, CDR2 FYNNEI, per germline.

The chain couples TRBV9 to TRBJ1-3, with no clear D. Germline CDR1 and CDR2: SGDLS and YYNGEE. The CDR3 contains 13 residues. The germline V and J ends were trimmed by 4 bases and 0 bases, with 5 bases remaining between them. This CDR3 reads CASSPRSGNTIYF. The CDR3 DNA is TGTGCCAGCAGCCCCCGCTCTGGAAACACCATATATTTT.

The rearrangement uses TRBV7-6 and TRBJ2-1; 10 nucleotides agree with TRBD2. The CDR3 is 17 amino acids. V shed 0 bases and J 6 bases; nucleotides not matched to a gene: 8. CDR1 and CDR2 from the germline V gene are SGHVS and FNYEAQ. For the CDR3, the DNA is TGTGCCAGCAGCTTAGCGCAGATAGCGGGGGGCAGCAATGAGCAGTTCTTC. This codes for CASSLAQIAGGSNEQFF.

The CDR3 sequence: CASSLSGGYNEQFF. The DNA of the CDR3 is TGTGCCAGCAGTCTTTCGGGGGGCTACAATGAGCAGTTCTTC. The chain joins TRBV27 to TRBJ2-1, with TRBD2 matching 7 bases. Germline V CDR1 and CDR2: MNHEY, SMNVEV (reference sequence). The CDR3 has 14 amino acids. The trim removed 5 bases at V and 3 bases at J, leaving 4 bases unmatched.

The genes are TRBV9 and TRBJ2-3, with D tentatively TRBD2 (7 bases). CDR1 and CDR2 from the germline V gene are SGDLS and YYNGEE. This CDR3 has 16 amino acids. Trimming cost V 0 bases and J 0 bases, with 11 bases left between them. CDR3 sequence reads: CASSVVGGPSTDTQYF. CDR3 DNA sequence: TGTGCCAGCAGCGTAGTCGGGGGGCCTAGCACAGATACGCAGTATTTT.

The chain couples TRBV10-1 to TRBJ2-1, with 12 nucleotides matching TRBD2. V dropped 2 bases and J dropped 4; count of bases not matched to a gene: 3. The germline V gene has CDR1 WNHNN and CDR2 SYGVQD (reference sequence). This CDR3 spans 16 amino acids. The CDR3 sequence is CASSEGLAGGYNEQFF. DNA for the CDR3: TGCGCCAGCAGTGAGGGCCTAGCGGGGGGGTACAATGAGCAGTTCTTC.

The CDR3, as DNA: TGCGCCAGCAGGTTTGAGAAGAAGAAGAATGAAGCTTTCTTT. It codes for CASRFEKKKNEAFF. J is TRBJ1-1 and V is TRBV4-1, with no clear D. CDR3 size: 14 residues. Germline V CDR1 and CDR2: MGHRA, YSYEKL. V shed 6 bases and J shed 7 bases, with 18 bases lying between them.

J is TRBJ1-4 and V is TRBV7-9; the match to TRBD1 covers 11 bases. The J segment lost 7 bases and the V segment lost 1 base, leaving 5 bases of the junction unmatched. From germline, CDR1 is SEHNR and CDR2 FQNEAQ (reference sequence). This CDR3 is 16 amino acids long. This CDR3 is CASSLVGTGGGEKLFF. In DNA, the CDR3 is TGTGCCAGCAGCTTAGTCGGGACAGGGGGAGGTGAAAAACTGTTTTTT.

The chain uses TRBV6-6 and TRBJ2-3; D is perhaps TRBD1 (5 bases). The length of the CDR3 is 15 residues. The germline gives CDR1 MNHNY, CDR2 SVGAGI (reference sequence). V lost 1 base to trimming and J lost 4 bases, with 12 bases between them. The CDR3 DNA reads TGTGCCAGCAGTTACTTACAGGTGGCTGCAGATACGCAGTATTTT. Translation gives CASSYLQVAADTQYF.

The chain uses TRBV5-1 and TRBJ2-3, with D unresolved. This CDR3 is built from 14 residues. V lost 0 bases, J lost 4 bases, and 9 bases lay in between. Germline CDR1 and CDR2: SGHRS and YFSETQ. The CDR3 sequence: CASSLVSVSDTQYF. CDR3 sequence (DNA): TGCGCCAGCAGCTTGGTTAGTGTGTCAGATACGCAGTATTTT.

V usage is TRBV18 and J usage is TRBJ2-7; perhaps TRBD1 as D (5 bases). The CDR3 covers 15 residues. Germline loops: CDR1 KGHSH, CDR2 LQKENI. V lost 1 base and J lost 7, with 17 bases in between. CDR3 DNA sequence: TGTGCCAGCTCACCACGTAAGGGGTTGGCAGTAGAGCAGTACTTC. This sequence encodes CASSPRKGLAVEQYF.